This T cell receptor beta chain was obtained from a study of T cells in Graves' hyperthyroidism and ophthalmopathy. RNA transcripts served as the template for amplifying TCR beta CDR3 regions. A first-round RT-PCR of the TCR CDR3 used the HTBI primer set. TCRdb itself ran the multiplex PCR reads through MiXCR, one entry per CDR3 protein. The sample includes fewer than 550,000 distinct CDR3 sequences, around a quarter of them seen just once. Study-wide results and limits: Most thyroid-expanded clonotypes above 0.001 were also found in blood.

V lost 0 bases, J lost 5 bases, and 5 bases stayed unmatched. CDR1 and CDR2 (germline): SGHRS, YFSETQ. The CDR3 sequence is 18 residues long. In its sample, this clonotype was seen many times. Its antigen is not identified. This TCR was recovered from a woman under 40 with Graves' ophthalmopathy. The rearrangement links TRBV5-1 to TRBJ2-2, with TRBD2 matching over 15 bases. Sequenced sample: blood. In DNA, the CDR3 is TGCGCCAGCAGCTTGGGCCCCGGGACTAGCGGGGGGACCGGGGAGCTGTTTTTT. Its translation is CASSLGPGTSGGTGELFF.